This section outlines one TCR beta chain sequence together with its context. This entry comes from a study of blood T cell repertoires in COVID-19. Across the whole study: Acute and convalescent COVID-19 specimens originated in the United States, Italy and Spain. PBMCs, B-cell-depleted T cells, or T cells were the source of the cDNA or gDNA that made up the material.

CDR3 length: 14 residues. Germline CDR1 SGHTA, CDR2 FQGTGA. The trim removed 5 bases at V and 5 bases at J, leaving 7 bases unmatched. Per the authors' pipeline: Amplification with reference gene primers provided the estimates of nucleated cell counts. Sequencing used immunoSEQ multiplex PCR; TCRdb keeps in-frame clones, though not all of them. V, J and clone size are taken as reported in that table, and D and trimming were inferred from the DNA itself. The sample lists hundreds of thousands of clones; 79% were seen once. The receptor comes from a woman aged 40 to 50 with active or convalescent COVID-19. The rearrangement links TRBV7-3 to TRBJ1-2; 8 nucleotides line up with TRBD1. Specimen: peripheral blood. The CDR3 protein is CASSATGEGYGYTF. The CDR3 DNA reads TGTGCCAGCAGCGCGACAGGGGAGGGGTATGGCTACACCTTC. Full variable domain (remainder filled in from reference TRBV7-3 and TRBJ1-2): GAGVSQTPSNKVTEKGKYVELRCDPISGHTALYWYRQSLGQGPEFLIYFQGTGAADDSGLPNDRFFAVRPEGSVSTLKIQRTERGDSAVYLCASSATGEGYGYTFGSGTRLTVV.